This TCR beta chain stems from a study of T cells in localized non-small cell lung cancer. Only one count was recorded for this clone. Assay used: immunoSEQ multiplex PCR; TCRdb lists only in-frame clones, some missing. The sample holds 25,000 to 40,000 clones, about four fifths seen once. The starting material was peripheral blood, obtained before any cancer treatment. The TCR was taken from a male donor older than 55 with stage III squamous cell lung carcinoma.

CDR3 DNA: TGTGCCAGCAGCTTAATCCCGGGACCTAACACCGGGGAGCTGTTTTTT. This encodes CASSLIPGPNTGELFF. The chain employs TRBV7-8 and TRBJ2-2; D may correspond to TRBD1 or TRBD2 (5 bases each). V gave up 2 bases and J gave up 2 bases, with 12 bases separating them. Germline CDR1 SGHVS, CDR2 FQNEAQ. The CDR3 spans 16 residues.